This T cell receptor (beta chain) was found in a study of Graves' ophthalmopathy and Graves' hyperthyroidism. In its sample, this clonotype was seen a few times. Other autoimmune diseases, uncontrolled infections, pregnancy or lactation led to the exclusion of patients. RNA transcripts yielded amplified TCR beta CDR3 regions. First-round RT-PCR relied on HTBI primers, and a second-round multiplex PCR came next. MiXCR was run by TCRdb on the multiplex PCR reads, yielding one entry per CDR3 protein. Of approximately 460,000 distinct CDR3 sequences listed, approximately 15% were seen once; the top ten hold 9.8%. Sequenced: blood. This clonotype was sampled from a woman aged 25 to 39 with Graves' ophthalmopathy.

The CDR3 reads CAWSPRGHGELFF. The CDR3 nucleotides read TGTGCCTGGAGCCCCAGGGGGCACGGGGAGCTGTTTTTT. This sequence joins TRBV30 and TRBJ2-2; 8 nucleotides align to TRBD1. Germline V lookup: CDR1 GTSNPN, CDR2 SVGIG (reference sequence). CDR3 length: 13 residues. Trimming removed 3 bases from V and 7 bases from J; junction bases left unmatched: 4.